The rows below give T cell receptor beta chains drawn from one sample of a study of cytomegalovirus exposure and HLA in healthy donors. Repertoires were generated with immunoSEQ multiplex PCR, while TCRdb's copy carries only in-frame clones and drops some. The profile shows approximately 190,000 clones, more than 75% of them singletons. Specimen: PBMCs. The receptor set was obtained from a woman in her late teens or twenties in good health and CMV-seronegative. Each CDR3 is given with its conserved first and last residue. Each record gives: V gene, J gene, D gene, clone size, CDR3 DNA, CDR3 protein. A D gene is named only where the DNA matches it firmly. A row's size may be missing; if present it is once, few, many or a size class.

>TRBV4-2|TRBJ2-7|NA|NA
TGTGCCAGCAGCCAAGTGGGCCAGGGGACCTACGAGCAGTACTTC
CASSQVGQGTYEQYF
>TRBV9|TRBJ1-6|NA|NA
TGTGCCAGCAGCGTAGACCTAGAAGATTCACCCCTCCACTTT
CASSVDLEDSPLHF
>TRBV6-4|TRBJ2-3|NA|NA
TGTGCCAGCAGTGACTCCGGGAGAACGCAGTATTTT
CASSDSGRTQYF
>TRBV4-1|TRBJ2-2|TRBD1|NA
TGCGCCAGCAGCCAGGGTCCGGGACAGGGCGTCACCGGGGAGCTGTTTTTT
CASSQGPGQGVTGELFF
>TRBV5-1|TRBJ2-1|TRBD2|NA
TGCGCCAGCAGCTCCCTAAGCGGGAGCGATGAGCAGTTCTTC
CASSSLSGSDEQFF
>TRBV5-1|TRBJ1-5|TRBD1|NA
TGCGCCAGCAGCGCCGGACAGGGCAATCAGCCCCAGCATTTT
CASSAGQGNQPQHF
>TRBV27|TRBJ2-5|TRBD1|NA
TGTGCCAGCAGTTCTTTAACAGGGGAAGAGACCCAGTACTTC
CASSSLTGEETQYF
>TRBV6-1|TRBJ2-1|TRBD2|NA
TGTGCCAGCACCCGGGGGGGCCAAAATGAGCAGTTCTTC
CASTRGGQNEQFF
>TRBV25-1|TRBJ1-2|TRBD1|NA
TGTGCCAGCAACCACGACAGGGGGCTAGATGGCTACACCTTC
CASNHDRGLDGYTF
>TRBV5-1|TRBJ2-7|NA|NA
TGCGCCAGCAGCTTGGGTCGGGGTGGGAACTACGAGCAGTACTTC
CASSLGRGGNYEQYF
>TRBV2|TRBJ1-2|TRBD1|once
TGTGCCGGCAGTTCCAGGACAGGAGGCTACACCTTC
CAGSSRTGGYTF
>TRBV6-5|TRBJ1-6|NA|NA
TGTGCCACCCTTGGGGGGACGGCCAATTCACCCCTCCACTTT
CATLGGTANSPLHF
>TRBV27|TRBJ1-5|TRBD1|NA
TGTGCCAGCAGTACGAGACAGGGAATAGGGCTTCGCGGCAATCAGCCCCAGCATTTT
CASSTRQGIGLRGNQPQHF
>TRBV6-1|TRBJ1-5|NA|NA
TGTGCCAGCAGCCTAAGAGGGAGGATTAATCAGCCCCAGCATTTT
CASSLRGRINQPQHF
>TRBV6-5|TRBJ2-7|NA|NA
TGTGCCAGCAGTTACCCGGAGTCCTACGAGCAGTACTTC
CASSYPESYEQYF
>TRBV9|TRBJ1-4|TRBD1|NA
TGTGCCAGCAGCCCCATGACTCCCGGGACAGGGTTCGAAGCCCTTAATGAAAAACTGTTTTTT
CASSPMTPGTGFEALNEKLFF
>TRBV18|TRBJ2-6|TRBD1|NA
TGTGCCAGCTCACAACAGGGGGCTGGATCTGGGGCCAACGTCCTGACTTTC
CASSQQGAGSGANVLTF
>TRBV6-5|TRBJ1-1|NA|NA
TGTGCCAGCAGTTACGTTATAACAGGGAGCACTGAAGCTTTCTTT
CASSYVITGSTEAFF
>TRBV2|TRBJ1-4|TRBD1|NA
TGTGCCAGCTCTGGGACAGGGAGGGAAAAACTGTTTTTT
CASSGTGREKLFF
>TRBV7-6|TRBJ2-5|TRBD2|NA
TGTGCCAGCAGCTTAGCGTCCGGGACTAGCGGAGAGACCCAGTACTTC
CASSLASGTSGETQYF
>TRBV6-1|TRBJ2-5|TRBD2|NA
TGTGCCAGCAGGGAACTAGCGGGGAAGGCGAGGGAGACCCAGTACTTC
CASRELAGKARETQYF
>TRBV27|TRBJ1-4|TRBD1|once
TGTGCCAGCAGTTTAGGGGACAGGGCGGCTGAAAAACTGTTTTTT
CASSLGDRAAEKLFF
>TRBV5-1|TRBJ1-1|NA|NA
TGCGCCAGCAGCCAACTGGACGGGGAGGCTGAAGCTTTCTTT
CASSQLDGEAEAFF
>TRBV5-1|TRBJ1-5|TRBD1|few
TGCGCCAGCAGCTACTGGACAGGGCCCAATCAGCCCCAGCATTTT
CASSYWTGPNQPQHF
>TRBV10-3|TRBJ2-5|NA|NA
TGTGCCATCAGTGAGTCGGTCGAGGGGGACGAGACCCAGTACTTC
CAISESVEGDETQYF
>TRBV5-6|TRBJ1-6|TRBD1|few
TGTGCCAGCAGCCTATACCGGGGACAGGGTACTTCACCCCTCCACTTT
CASSLYRGQGTSPLHF
>TRBV19|TRBJ2-1|NA|NA
TGTGCCAGTAGTATAGCTGAGGGAAATGAGCAGTTCTTC
CASSIAEGNEQFF
>TRBV6-6|TRBJ1-1|NA|few
TGTGCCAGCCTTGGGGGCGTCCCCACTGAAGCTTTCTTT
CASLGGVPTEAFF
>TRBV7-2|TRBJ1-2|NA|NA
TGTGCCAGCCACCCCGGGATAGGACAGTCGTTTTTGGGCTACACCTTC
CASHPGIGQSFLGYTF
>TRBV2|TRBJ1-4|NA|NA
TGTGCCAGCAGTGACCGGGCAGGGATAGAAAAACTGTTTTTT
CASSDRAGIEKLFF
>TRBV18|TRBJ2-5|TRBD1|NA
TGTGCCAGCTCAAAGGGGGCTGAGACCCAGTACTTC
CASSKGAETQYF
>TRBV2|TRBJ2-7|TRBD2|NA
TGTGCCAGCAGTTTCACGGGAGGGCCTAACGAGCAGTACTTC
CASSFTGGPNEQYF
>TRBV6-1|TRBJ2-5|TRBD1|NA
TGTGCCAGCAGGGAGACAGGGGAGGAGACCCAGTACTTC
CASRETGEETQYF
>TRBV19|TRBJ2-1|NA|NA
TGTGCCAGTAGTACCGGGGGTAAGAGCTCCTACAATGAGCAGTTCTTC
CASSTGGKSSYNEQFF
>TRBV2|TRBJ2-3|NA|NA
TGTGCCAGGCATGGTGAAGGGGGCACAGATACGCAGTATTTT
CARHGEGGTDTQYF
>TRBV6-5|TRBJ2-5|NA|NA
TGTGCCAGCACCTCGGAGGGAGCGCAAGAGACCCAGTACTTC
CASTSEGAQETQYF
>TRBV11-2|TRBJ1-1|NA|NA
TGTGCCAGCAGCCCGGGGGACACTGAAGCTTTCTTT
CASSPGDTEAFF
>TRBV4-1|TRBJ2-7|NA|once
TGCGCCAGCAGCCAAGGCGACGACGGAGGGGTTGGGGAGCAGTACTTC
CASSQGDDGGVGEQYF
>TRBV13|TRBJ2-1|NA|NA
TGTGCCAGCAGCTCCAGCAATGAGCAGTTCTTC
CASSSSNEQFF
>TRBV7-9|TRBJ1-1|TRBD1|NA
TGTGCCAGCAGCCTAATCCAGGGGGCGAGGGACACTGAAGCTTTCTTT
CASSLIQGARDTEAFF
>TRBV29-1|TRBJ2-5|TRBD1|NA
TGCAGCGCCCCGGGACAGGGGGCTGAGACCCAGTACTTC
CSAPGQGAETQYF
>TRBV6-5|TRBJ2-7|NA|NA
TGTGCCAGCAGCTACTCAGACAGCCCCTACGAGCAGTACTTC
CASSYSDSPYEQYF
>TRBV6-5|TRBJ2-3|NA|few
TGTGCCAGCAGTTCGCCAGCGACAGATACGCAGTATTTT
CASSSPATDTQYF
>TRBV7-2|TRBJ1-2|NA|NA
TGTGCCAGCCGCGGCGGCGGAGGCTATGGCTACACCTTC
CASRGGGGYGYTF
>TRBV6-4|TRBJ2-1|TRBD1|NA
TGTGCCAGCAGTGACTCGGGGACAGGGGGTTTGGATGAGCAGTTCTTC
CASSDSGTGGLDEQFF
>TRBV20-1|TRBJ1-4|NA|NA
TGCAGTGGTAGAGACAGTGAAAAACTGTTTTTT
CSGRDSEKLFF
>TRBV29-1|TRBJ2-7|TRBD2|once
TGCAGCGTAGTTCCTAGCGGGAGCTCCTACGAGCAGTACTTC
CSVVPSGSSYEQYF
>TRBV18|TRBJ2-1|NA|NA
TGTGCCAGCTCACCACCGACCAGCCCAGGGTCCGGTGAGCAGTTCTTC
CASSPPTSPGSGEQFF
>TRBV9|TRBJ2-5|NA|NA
TGTGCCAGCAGCTTGGGAAGCGGCCAAGAGACCCAGTACTTC
CASSLGSGQETQYF
>TRBV28|TRBJ1-5|NA|NA
TGTGCCAGCAGTTCCGGGGGCGCGGGGGTCAATCAGCCCCAGCATTTT
CASSSGGAGVNQPQHF
>TRBV9|TRBJ1-1|TRBD1|few
TGTGCCAGCAGCCGAAGACAGGGCGGGACTGAAGCTTTCTTT
CASSRRQGGTEAFF